These 16 T cell receptor beta chains were sequenced from one sample in a study of blood T cell repertoires in COVID-19. Generated by immunoSEQ multiplex PCR, the TCRdb table keeps only in-frame clones and is missing some. The sample shows approximately 150,000 clones, about nine tenths of them seen only once. Input material: peripheral blood. These TCRs come from a woman between 45 and 65 years old with acute or convalescent COVID-19.

The rearrangement links TRBV12-3 or TRBV12-4 to TRBJ1-2; weak D call: TRBD1 (5 bases). V was clipped by 6 bases and J by 1 base, with 9 bases between them. This CDR3 region has 13 residues. For the CDR3, the DNA is TGTGCCAGCAGGGACACAGATAACTATGGCTACACCTTC. Protein sequence: CASRDTDNYGYTF.

The chain employs TRBV6-5 and TRBJ1-2; a possible D gene is TRBD1 (5 bases). V lost 4 bases and J 6 bases, leaving 12 bases between the germline ends. The CDR3 totals 13 residues. In germline, CDR1 is MNHEY, CDR2 SVGAGI. The CDR3 spells CASSFMGGDGYTF. The CDR3 nucleotides are TGTGCCAGCAGTTTTATGGGGGGTGATGGCTACACCTTC.

This clone was observed once. The CDR3 region has the DNA TGCGCCAGCAGCCAAGCTGTTGTGTACTATGAGCAGTTCTTC. This translates into CASSQAVVYYEQFF. The chain recombines TRBV4-1 with TRBJ2-1; D remains ambiguous. V dropped 1 base and J dropped 8 bases, with 12 bases sitting between them. CDR1 and CDR2 from the germline V gene are MGHRA and YSYEKL. The CDR3 length is 14 residues.

This clone was seen a handful of times. The genes are TRBV9 and TRBJ1-3, with D maybe TRBD1 (6 bases). Germline lookup yields CDR1 SGDLS and CDR2 YYNGEE. The CDR3 runs to 15 residues. V was pared by 3 bases and J by 3 bases, with 13 bases between. The CDR3: CASSGHRVGGNTIYF. The CDR3 DNA follows: TGTGCCAGCAGCGGACACAGGGTCGGTGGAAACACCATATATTTT.

The table lists this clone with a count of one. V and J are TRBV9 and TRBJ2-1, with a tentative D call TRBD2 (6 bases). Trimming shortened V by 0 bases and J by 4 bases, and 14 bases separated the two germline ends. Germline V CDR1 and CDR2: SGDLS, YYNGEE. This CDR3 is 16 amino acids long. The CDR3 DNA follows: TGTGCCAGCAGCGTAGCGGGTAGCGGTGGGTACAATGAGCAGTTCTTC. It yields the protein CASSVAGSGGYNEQFF.

The chain links TRBV5-5 to TRBJ2-1; D is uncertain. The length of the CDR3 is 13 residues. The V and J ends lost 0 bases and 1 base respectively, with 2 bases between them. Germline V CDR1 and CDR2: SGHKS, YYEKEE (reference sequence). The CDR3 DNA reads TGTGCCAGCAGCTTGGTATCCTACAATGAGCAGTTCTTC. Residues: CASSLVSYNEQFF.

The chain links TRBV9 to TRBJ2-7; 7 nucleotides line up with TRBD1. Germline-derived CDR1 and CDR2 are SGDLS and YYNGEE. The trim removed 0 bases at V and 6 bases at J, leaving 9 bases unmatched. CDR3 length: 15 residues. CDR3 sequence (DNA): TGTGCCAGCAGCGTAGTCGAGGGGGCGCGGACCGAGCAGTACTTC. The encoded protein is CASSVVEGARTEQYF.

The genes are TRBV19 and TRBJ1-2, with 9 bases lining up with TRBD1. The V and J ends lost 6 bases and 3 bases, in that order; junction bases with no gene match: 11. Germline CDR1 and CDR2: LNHDA and SQIVND (reference sequence). CDR3 size: 16 residues. CDR3 sequence: CASSPSGQGKDYGYTF. CDR3 bases: TGTGCCAGTAGCCCCTCGGGACAGGGCAAGGACTATGGCTACACCTTC. The full variable domain, rest sourced from reference TRBV19 and TRBJ1-2, is DGGITQSPKYLFRKEGQNVTLSCEQNLNHDAMYWYRQDPGQGLRLIYYSQIVNDFQKGDIAEGYSVSREKKESFPLTVTSAQKNPTAFYLCASSPSGQGKDYGYTFGSGTRLTVV.

The chain uses TRBV4-2 and TRBJ2-3; possibly TRBD2 for D (6 bases). The CDR3 consists of 16 residues. The germline CDR1 and CDR2 sequences are LGHNA and YNFKEQ. Trimming took off 1 base at V and 2 bases at J, with 13 bases between the two ends. The chain's CDR3 is CASSQVWDSHTDTQYF. CDR3 nucleotides: TGTGCCAGCAGCCAAGTGTGGGACTCCCACACAGATACGCAGTATTTT.

This chain links TRBV2 with TRBJ1-2, with D possibly being TRBD1 (5 bases). The length of the CDR3 is 14 residues. Trimming took 2 bases from V and 8 from J, leaving 15 bases between them. Germline CDR1 reads SNHLY; CDR2 reads FYNNEI. The CDR3 spells CASSEIVQAVGYTF. The CDR3 DNA reads as TGTGCCAGCAGTGAAATCGTACAGGCGGTAGGCTACACCTTC.

This rearrangement joins TRBV6-2 or TRBV6-3 to TRBJ2-7; D is undetermined. V lost 2 bases, J lost 0 bases, and 11 bases lay in between. There are 15 residues in the CDR3. Germline CDR1 reads MNHEY; CDR2 reads SVGEGT. CDR3: CASSYVRPGSYEQYF. Written as DNA, the CDR3 is TGTGCCAGCAGTTACGTTCGCCCCGGCTCCTACGAGCAGTACTTC.

The chain links TRBV7-9 to TRBJ1-5; D gene uncertain. The CDR3 extends over 15 amino acids. The V gene lost 5 bases and the J gene lost 4 bases, with 15 bases spanning the gap. Per germline, CDR1 SEHNR and CDR2 FQNEAQ (reference sequence). This CDR3 reads CASSKTSGWNQPQHF. The CDR3 DNA follows: TGTGCCAGCAGCAAAACGTCGGGGTGGAATCAGCCCCAGCATTTT.

The rearrangement joins TRBV5-6 to TRBJ1-4; 9 bases are shared with TRBD1. CDR1 and CDR2 from the germline V gene are SGHDT and YYEEEE. The CDR3 extends over 15 amino acids. Germline trimming cut 4 bases from V and 8 bases from J; bases unmatched to any gene: 9. The CDR3 DNA is TGTGCCAGCAGCCCTGCCGGGACAGGGAACGAAAAACTGTTTTTT. This gives the protein CASSPAGTGNEKLFF.

The CDR3 sequence: CASSFILQGANEKLFF. For the CDR3, the DNA is TGTGCCAGCAGTTTTATTTTACAGGGGGCGAATGAAAAACTGTTTTTT. The chain combines TRBV4-2 with TRBJ1-4, with 9 nucleotides matching TRBD1. V dropped 6 bases and J dropped 5; count of bases not matched to a gene: 10. The CDR3 has 16 amino acids. CDR1 and CDR2 (germline): LGHNA, YNFKEQ.

J is TRBJ1-5 and V is TRBV19; 7 bases align to TRBD1. This CDR3 is 15 amino acids long. With V trimmed by 7 bases and J by 1 base, 7 bases remained unmatched. CDR1 and CDR2 from the germline V gene are LNHDA and SQIVND (reference sequence). CDR3 bases: TGTGCCAGTAATCACAGGGGAACGAGCAATCAGCCCCAGCATTTT. It specifies CASNHRGTSNQPQHF.

This clone was observed once. The J gene is TRBJ1-3, the V gene TRBV25-1, with D perhaps TRBD1 (5 bases). This CDR3 is 14 amino acids long. V was cut by 4 bases and J by 3 bases, with 10 bases left in between. Germline loops: CDR1 MGHDK, CDR2 SYGVNS. The DNA for the CDR3 is TGTGCCAGCAGTGCGACAGTATTTGGAAACACCATATATTTT. Translated: CASSATVFGNTIYF.